This TCR beta chain was profiled in a study of early T cells in non-severe SARS-CoV-2 infection. The CDR3 sequence is 13 residues long. The V and J ends lost 6 bases and 1 base respectively, with 12 bases between them. CDR1 DFQATT and CDR2 SNEGSKA come from the germline V gene (reference sequence). Study-level findings and limits: The study's VDJdb matching favored anti-spike CD8 responses and missed private and CD4 specificities.

Unique molecular identifiers were attached to individual cDNA molecules. TCRdb itself ran the 5' RACE reads through MiXCR, one entry per CDR3 protein. Among tens of thousands of distinct CDR3 sequences listed, around 7% were seen once. This clonotype was recorded at least ten times. Its specificity is not known. The sample consisted of whole blood. This TCR was sampled from an adult who was a healthcare worker with PCR-confirmed SARS-CoV-2 infection or an uninfected control (not recorded which). The gene calls are TRBV20-1 and TRBJ1-1, with D maybe TRBD1 (6 bases). The CDR3 is CSAGGGPNTEAFF. The DNA for the CDR3 is TGCAGTGCAGGGGGGGGGCCGAACACTGAAGCTTTCTTT.